The 17 T cell receptor beta chains below come from one sample, sequenced in a study of molecular identifiers for immune sequencing clone quantification. TCRdb itself ran the PCR reads through MiXCR, one entry per CDR3 protein. The sample comprises over 550,000 distinct CDR3 sequences, 25% of which are singletons, and 0.7% to 0.95% rests with the top ten. Sequenced: naive CD8+ T cells from blood, with Jurkat cell RNA spiked in. Subset specified: FACS-sorted CD8+CD4-CCR7+CD45RA+ naive T cells. The origin of the receptors is a human donor in good health. Some libraries in this study had Jurkat cell RNA spiked in.

Many counts were recorded for this clonotype. The rearrangement joins TRBV5-6 to TRBJ2-3; the D call may be TRBD1 or TRBD2 (5 bases each). CDR3 length: 16 amino acids. Germline V lookup: CDR1 SGHDT, CDR2 YYEEEE. Deletions cut 2 bases from V and 0 bases from J, with 13 bases between. This chain's CDR3 is CASSFRDVLSTDTQYF. CDR3 bases: TGTGCCAGCAGCTTCCGGGACGTACTTAGCACAGATACGCAGTATTTT.

This clonotype was observed many times. The chain couples TRBV4-3 to TRBJ2-3, with D perhaps assigned TRBD1 or TRBD2 (5 bases each). Germline V CDR1 and CDR2: LGHNA, YSLEER. This CDR3 is 15 amino acids long. Trimming stripped 0 bases from V and 5 bases from J, with 12 bases between. CDR3 residues: CASSQEVWGRDTQYF. The CDR3 DNA follows: TGCGCCAGCAGCCAAGAGGTTTGGGGACGAGATACGCAGTATTTT.

This clonotype came up a few times. The chain uses TRBV15 and TRBJ1-3; D is unresolved. The CDR3 extends over 17 amino acids. The germline V gene encodes CDR1 LNHNV and CDR2 YYDKDF (reference sequence). The V end was cut by 0 bases, the J end by 0 bases, with 12 bases between. CDR3 in amino acids: CATSRDQAGYSGNTIYF. The DNA of the CDR3 is TGTGCCACCAGCAGAGATCAGGCGGGGTACTCTGGAAACACCATATATTTT.

This clonotype was counted once. This may arise from a read error, as a much more abundant clone is one base away. The V gene is TRBV30, the J gene TRBJ1-1; a possible D gene is TRBD1 (5 bases). V lost 3 bases and J 6 bases, leaving 8 bases between the germline ends. CDR1 is GTSNPN, CDR2 SVGIG, per germline (reference sequence). The CDR3 runs 11 residues. CDR3 in amino acids: CAWRRDAEAFF. As DNA, the CDR3 is TGTGCCTGGAGGAGGGACGCTGAAGCTTTCTTT.

In regard to this clonotype: A much larger clone is a single base away; this may be a read error. J is TRBJ2-3 and V is TRBV12-3 or TRBV12-4, with TRBD2 matching over 8 bases. This CDR3 comprises 14 residues. After removal of 11 bases from V and 8 bases from J, the junction contained 15 bases not matched to a gene. CDR3 DNA sequence: TGTGCCGGCACCCTACTTGGACTAGCCGCTACGCAGTATTTT. Its translation is CAGTLLGLAATQYF.

The J gene is TRBJ2-2, the V gene TRBV3-1, with D maybe TRBD2 (5 bases). CDR3 size: 19 residues. CDR1 is LGHDT, CDR2 YNNKEL, per germline (reference sequence). Trimming took 1 base from V and 0 from J, leaving 18 bases between them. CDR3 DNA sequence: TGTGCCAGCAGCCAAGCGTTTTGCATAGGAGGAGCGAACACCGGGGAGCTGTTTTTT. Its translation is CASSQAFCIGGANTGELFF. Together with reference TRBV3-1 and TRBJ2-2, the CDR3 gives the full variable domain: DTAVSQTPKYLVTQMGNDKSIKCEQNLGHDTMYWYKQDSKKFLKIMFSYNNKELIINETVPNRFSPKSPDKAHLNLHINSLELGDSAVYFCASSQAFCIGGANTGELFFGEGSRLTVL.

The sample holds many counts of this clonotype. This chain links TRBV10-3 with TRBJ2-3; D is unresolved. V lost 9 bases and J lost 1, with 11 bases in between. The CDR3 covers 13 residues. The germline gives CDR1 ENHRY, CDR2 SYGVKD. The DNA for the CDR3 is TGTGCCATAAACACTCAGGGCACAGATACGCAGTATTTT. It encodes CAINTQGTDTQYF.

Concerning this clonotype itself: At one boundary the junction diverges from the germline segment, which might be a read error. The CDR3 DNA is TGCAGCGTTGCACAAGGGGAGCCTCACTTC. Translation: CSVAQGEPHF. The genes are TRBV29-1 and TRBJ1-2; D is perhaps TRBD1 (5 bases). The CDR3 length is 10 residues. CDR1 and CDR2 from the germline V gene are SQVTM and ANQGSEA.

Concerning this clonotype itself: A read error may explain this, as a much larger clone is one base away. The chain employs TRBV27 and TRBJ1-1; D call uncertain. Germline CDR1 and CDR2: MNHEY and SMNVEV (reference sequence). There are 16 residues in the CDR3. This CDR3 reads CTSSSPPVVGAGEAFF. As DNA, the CDR3 is TGTACCAGCAGTTCCCCCCCCGTGGTGGGCGCAGGCGAAGCTTTCTTT.

This clonotype appeared a few times. V usage is TRBV3-1 and J usage is TRBJ2-3; 11 nucleotides line up with TRBD2. After removal of 0 bases from V and 8 bases from J, the junction contained 10 bases not matched to a gene. The CDR3 consists of 17 residues. Germline values: CDR1 LGHDT, CDR2 YNNKEL (reference sequence). DNA of the CDR3: TGTGCCAGCAGCCAAGATCTCGGGCTAGCGGGGGGTACTACGCAGTATTTT. It specifies CASSQDLGLAGGTTQYF.

This clonotype was counted a few times. This rearrangement joins TRBV5-1 to TRBJ2-2, with D hard to call. This CDR3 contains 12 residues. V shed 6 bases and J shed 5 bases, with 8 bases lying between them. The germline V gene has CDR1 SGHRS and CDR2 YFSETQ. The CDR3 nucleotides are TGCGCCAGCACCACAGAAACCGGGGAGCTGTTTTTT. Translated, it gives CASTTETGELFF.

The V gene is TRBV20-1, the J gene TRBJ1-1; TRBD1 is a possible D gene (5 bases). The length of the CDR3 is 15 residues. CDR1 is DFQATT and CDR2 is SNEGSKA in the germline V gene (reference sequence). V lost 1 base, J lost 4 bases, and 16 bases lay in between. The CDR3 nucleotides are TGCAGTGCTAGAGTGAATTTGGGACTCTCCACTGAAGCTTTCTTT. Its protein is CSARVNLGLSTEAFF.

A remark on this clonotype: Germline and junction disagree at one end, which may indicate a read error. This sequence joins TRBV5-1 and TRBJ2-4; perhaps TRBD2 as D (6 bases). Germline assignment: CDR1 SGHRS and CDR2 YFSETQ. The CDR3 spans 17 residues. Here the CDR3 DNA reads TGCGCCAGCAACTTGGAGGGGTCAGAATTAGCCAAAAACATTCAGTACTTC. The encoded protein is CASNLEGSELAKNIQYF. Looking up the rest from reference TRBV5-1 and TRBJ2-4 gives the full variable domain: KAGVTQTPRYLIKTRGQQVTLSCSPISGHRSVSWYQQTPGQGLQFLFEYFSETQRNKGNFPGRFSGRQFSNSRSEMNVSTLELGDSALYLCASNLEGSELAKNIQYFGAGTRLSVL.

The J gene is TRBJ1-6, the V gene TRBV2; perhaps TRBD1 as D (5 bases). The V and J ends lost 4 bases and 0 bases respectively, with 16 bases between them. Germline-derived CDR1 and CDR2 are SNHLY and FYNNEI. This CDR3 region has 18 residues. The CDR3 DNA follows: TGTGCCAGCAGTGCCCTCCCGGACACAGACTCCTATAATTCACCCCTCCACTTT. As protein: CASSALPDTDSYNSPLHF.

This clonotype occurred many times. The chain joins TRBV21-1 to TRBJ2-1; no DNA check was done on the table's D call, TRBD2. TRBV21-1 is shown as a pseudogene. This CDR3 contains 15 residues. The CDR3 DNA is TGTGCCAGCAGCCTCCCGCGCGGGAGGGCCCATGAGCAGTTCTTC. Its translation: CASSLPRGRAHEQFF.

The chain joins TRBV9 to TRBJ1-5; D may be TRBD1 (5 bases). V gave up 3 bases and J gave up 5 bases, with 15 bases separating them. This CDR3 has 15 amino acids. Germline CDR1 SGDLS, CDR2 YYNGEE. CDR3 DNA: TGTGCCAGCAGCGAGCGCGGGTGGGGGGATCAGCCCCAGCATTTT. Translated, it gives CASSERGWGDQPQHF. Full variable domain (rest looked up from reference TRBV9 and TRBJ1-5): DSGVTQTPKHLITATGQRVTLRCSPRSGDLSVYWYQQSLDQGLQFLIQYYNGEERAKGNILERFSAQQFPDLHSELNLSSLELGDSALYFCASSERGWGDQPQHFGDGTRLSIL.

This clonotype appeared once. This may arise from a read error, as a much more abundant clone is one base away. The chain has TRBV28 and TRBJ1-5; weak D call: TRBD1 (6 bases). CDR1 and CDR2 from the germline V gene are MDHEN and SYDVKM. This CDR3 comprises 14 residues. The V end was cut by 6 bases, the J end by 2 bases, with 11 bases between. CDR3 amino acids: CASRVGAGNQPQHF. The CDR3, as DNA: TGTGCCAGCAGAGTGGGGGCAGGCAATCAGCCCCAGCATTTT. The full variable domain, rest sourced from reference TRBV28 and TRBJ1-5, is DVKVTQSSRYLVKRTGEKVFLECVQDMDHENMFWYRQDPGLGLRLIYFSYDVKMKEKGDIPEGYSVSREKKERFSLILESASTNQTSMYLCASRVGAGNQPQHFGDGTRLSIL.